What follows are 32 T cell receptor beta chains derived from one specimen sequenced in a study of CD8 T cells in ankylosing spondylitis. Using its own MiXCR run on the 5' RACE reads, TCRdb lists one record per CDR3 protein. The sample lists some 37,000 distinct CDR3 sequences; approximately 5.9% were seen once. The material sequenced was blood, either unsorted or a sorted T cell fraction (not recorded which). The source is a male donor with ankylosing spondylitis or in good health (not recorded which).

This clonotype was counted at least ten times. This rearrangement joins TRBV20-1 to TRBJ2-3; the match to TRBD2 covers 7 bases. Trimming at V came to 0 bases and at J to 6 bases, leaving 9 bases not matched to a gene. The CDR3 is made up of 15 amino acids. CDR1 and CDR2 from the germline V gene are DFQATT and SNEGSKA (reference sequence). CDR3 residues: CSARDPLLRGDTQYF. In nucleotides, the CDR3 is TGCAGTGCTAGAGACCCGCTTTTGCGGGGGGATACGCAGTATTTT.

This clonotype was detected many times. V gene TRBV7-9 combines with J gene TRBJ2-2; no reliable D call. V dropped 2 bases and J dropped 7 bases, with 8 bases sitting between them. CDR3 length: 13 amino acids. The germline CDR1 and CDR2 sequences are SEHNR and FQNEAQ (reference sequence). CDR3 DNA sequence: TGTGCCAGCAGCTTAACGACATTCGGGGAGCTGTTTTTT. This encodes CASSLTTFGELFF.

This clonotype has at least ten counts. This chain links TRBV6-5 with TRBJ2-5; D is uncertain. This CDR3 comprises 14 residues. Germline assignment: CDR1 MNHEY and CDR2 SVGAGI. Trimming shortened V by 0 bases and J by 4 bases, and 9 bases separated the two germline ends. The CDR3 loop is CASSYSRSGETQYF. The CDR3 nucleotides read TGTGCCAGCAGTTACTCGAGGTCGGGAGAGACCCAGTACTTC.

This clonotype has at least ten counts. V and J are TRBV20-1 and TRBJ2-1, with 10 nucleotides matching TRBD2. Per the germline V gene, CDR1 is DFQATT and CDR2 is SNEGSKA (reference sequence). The CDR3 spans 14 residues. J was trimmed by 9 bases and V by 3 bases; bases with no gene match: 8. CDR3 nucleotide sequence: TGCAGTGCTAGTAAGCGGGGGGGCGTTCCTGAGCAGTTCTTC. Translation: CSASKRGGVPEQFF.

This clonotype was seen ten or more times. The rearrangement links TRBV18 to TRBJ1-1; TRBD1 is a possible D gene (6 bases). Germline lookup yields CDR1 KGHSH and CDR2 LQKENI. Trimming shortened V by 5 bases and J by 2 bases, and 12 bases separated the two germline ends. The CDR3 is 14 amino acids. This chain's CDR3 is CASSTTGHNTEAFF. The CDR3 DNA sequence: TGTGCCAGCTCAACGACAGGACACAACACTGAAGCTTTCTTT.

This clonotype was counted at least ten times. This chain connects TRBV27 to TRBJ2-5, with D unclear. V lost 8 bases to trimming and J lost 3 bases, with 7 bases between them. Per the germline V gene, CDR1 is MNHEY and CDR2 is SMNVEV (reference sequence). There are 11 residues in the CDR3. CDR3 loop: CASGLEETQYF. The CDR3 DNA is TGTGCCAGCGGCCTAGAAGAGACCCAGTACTTC.

The rearrangement joins TRBV18 to TRBJ1-2; D is possibly TRBD1 (6 bases). This CDR3 contains 15 residues. Trimming removed 0 bases at V and 2 bases at J, with 10 bases between. From germline, CDR1 is KGHSH and CDR2 LQKENI. The CDR3 DNA reads TGTGCCAGCTCACCACCGGACAGCGCAAACTATGGCTACACCTTC. It yields the protein CASSPPDSANYGYTF.

This clonotype was counted many times. The chain combines TRBV5-1 with TRBJ1-1, with D perhaps matching TRBD1 (5 bases). V lost 4 bases, J lost 5 bases, and 18 bases lay in between. CDR1 SGHRS and CDR2 YFSETQ come from the germline V gene. CDR3 size: 15 residues. The CDR3 is CASSIEGGVGTEAFF. CDR3 bases: TGCGCCAGCAGCATCGAGGGAGGGGTTGGGACTGAAGCTTTCTTT.

This clonotype was seen at least ten times. V and J are TRBV18 and TRBJ2-3; the D is unclear. The V end lost 5 bases, the J end lost 1 base, and 7 bases lay between the germline ends. Germline CDR1 is KGHSH and CDR2 is LQKENI. The CDR3 runs 13 residues. The CDR3 reads CASSTIRTDTQYF. As DNA, the CDR3 is TGTGCCAGCTCAACAATTCGCACAGATACGCAGTATTTT.

This clonotype was found many times. The chain combines TRBV25-1 with TRBJ2-3; D possibly corresponds to TRBD2 (5 bases). This CDR3 comprises 14 residues. The V gene lost 1 base and the J gene lost 2 bases, with 7 bases spanning the gap. Germline CDR1 MGHDK, CDR2 SYGVNS. The CDR3 here is CASSESEATDTQYF. CDR3 bases: TGTGCCAGCAGTGAATCGGAGGCCACAGATACGCAGTATTTT.

This clonotype showed up many times. V is TRBV2 and J is TRBJ2-2; the D is unclear. Germline V gene sequence: CDR1 SNHLY, CDR2 FYNNEI. V was trimmed by 1 base and J by 1 base, leaving 7 bases between them. CDR3 length: 15 residues. The CDR3 nucleotides read TGTGCCAGCAGTGAAGGTCTTCTGAACACCGGGGAGCTGTTTTTT. The encoded protein is CASSEGLLNTGELFF.

At least ten counts were recorded for this clonotype. The chain recombines TRBV20-1 with TRBJ2-3; maybe TRBD1 (6 bases). The CDR3 has 14 amino acids. Germline-derived CDR1 and CDR2 are DFQATT and SNEGSKA (reference sequence). With 2 bases removed from V and 5 bases from J, the gap between germline ends came to 14 bases. The CDR3 reads CSARLGQSGDTQYF. The CDR3 nucleotides are TGCAGTGCTAGACTAGGACAGTCCGGAGATACGCAGTATTTT.

This clonotype was observed many times. The chain is built from TRBV28 and TRBJ2-7; unclear D gene. Germline V gene data show CDR1 as MDHEN and CDR2 as SYDVKM. The ends were cut back, 8 bases at V and 3 bases at J, with 26 bases in the middle. This CDR3 is built from 17 residues. CDR3 in amino acids: CASYEELCAKLVYEQYF. The DNA of the CDR3 is TGTGCCAGCTATGAGGAGCTCTGTGCTAAATTAGTCTACGAGCAGTACTTC.

This clonotype was counted many times. The chain couples TRBV5-1 to TRBJ2-2; D is perhaps TRBD1 (6 bases). Trimming cost V 0 bases and J 6 bases, with 9 bases left between them. This CDR3 is built from 14 residues. Germline CDR1 is SGHRS and CDR2 is YFSETQ. The CDR3 loop reads CASSLDRVAGELFF. Written as DNA, the CDR3 is TGCGCCAGCAGCTTGGACAGGGTGGCCGGGGAGCTGTTTTTT.

This clonotype was seen ten or more times. This sequence joins TRBV20-1 and TRBJ1-1; weak D call: TRBD1 (5 bases). The CDR3 has 14 residues. Trimming removed 0 bases at V and 4 bases at J, with 12 bases between. Germline CDR1 DFQATT, CDR2 SNEGSKA (reference sequence). The CDR3 DNA follows: TGCAGTGCTAGAGACCAGGGTTATCCCACTGAAGCTTTCTTT. Amino acids: CSARDQGYPTEAFF.

This clonotype occurred many times. The chain has TRBV15 and TRBJ2-3; D gene unclear. Germline CDR1 is LNHNV and CDR2 is YYDKDF (reference sequence). The CDR3 is made up of 16 amino acids. Deletions cut 0 bases from V and 5 bases from J, with 15 bases between. Written as DNA, the CDR3 is TGTGCCACCAGCAGAGATTCGGTAAAAGTGGGAGATACGCAGTATTTT. This codes for CATSRDSVKVGDTQYF. Full variable domain (outside the CDR3, taken from reference TRBV15 and TRBJ2-3): DAMVIQNPRYQVTQFGKPVTLSCSQTLNHNVMYWYQQKSSQAPKLLFHYYDKDFNNEADTPDNFQSRRPNTSFCFLDIRSPGLGDTAMYLCATSRDSVKVGDTQYFGPGTRLTVL.

Ten or more counts support this clonotype. This chain joins TRBV10-3 and TRBJ1-2, with 9 bases that match TRBD1. The germline CDR1 and CDR2 sequences are ENHRY and SYGVKD. This CDR3 has 14 residues. Trimming took 10 bases from V and 8 from J; bases not matched to a gene: 14. The CDR3 DNA reads TGTGCCACTCGCTGGACAGGGGAGTTTCAGGGCTACACCTTC. Translated, it gives CATRWTGEFQGYTF.

This clonotype was observed at least ten times. The chain uses TRBV7-2 and TRBJ2-5, with 11 positions matching TRBD2. Germline trimming cut 2 bases from V and 4 bases from J; bases unmatched to any gene: 9. Germline V gene sequence: CDR1 SGHTA, CDR2 FQGNSA. There are 17 residues in the CDR3. The CDR3 loop is CASSLHGSGGATETQYF. CDR3 nucleotide sequence: TGTGCCAGCAGCTTACACGGTAGCGGGGGGGCAACAGAGACCCAGTACTTC.

At least ten counts were recorded for this clonotype. The rearrangement uses TRBV30 and TRBJ2-1; 12 bases fit TRBD2. CDR3 size: 15 residues. The germline CDR1 and CDR2 sequences are GTSNPN and SVGIG (reference sequence). J lost 8 bases, V lost 3 bases, and 8 bases had no gene match. CDR3 loop: CAWSRRLAGVYEQFF. CDR3 coding DNA: TGTGCCTGGAGCCGGAGACTAGCGGGAGTCTATGAGCAGTTCTTC.

Ten or more counts support this clonotype. The chain is built from TRBV6-5 and TRBJ1-1, with D tentatively TRBD1 (5 bases). The V end was cut by 6 bases, the J end by 6 bases, with 20 bases between. The CDR3 sequence is 15 residues long. Looked up from germline, CDR1 is MNHEY and CDR2 is SVGAGI. The CDR3 sequence: CASRILPIGGAEAFF. Written as DNA, the CDR3 is TGTGCCAGCAGGATATTACCCATCGGGGGGGCTGAAGCTTTCTTT.

The rearrangement links TRBV7-9 to TRBJ2-7, with 10 positions matching TRBD2. This CDR3 is 15 amino acids long. V gave up 5 bases and J gave up 4 bases; unmatched junction bases: 8. Per the germline V gene, CDR1 is SEHNR and CDR2 is FQNEAQ (reference sequence). CDR3 sequence: CASSESGRAGYEQYF. In DNA, the CDR3 is TGTGCCAGCAGCGAAAGCGGGAGGGCCGGATACGAGCAGTACTTC.

At least ten counts were recorded for this clonotype. The rearrangement links TRBV10-3 to TRBJ2-1; a possible D gene is TRBD1 (6 bases). Germline loops: CDR1 ENHRY, CDR2 SYGVKD. V was pared by 1 base and J by 2 bases, with 9 bases between. The CDR3 is 15 residues long. The CDR3 here is CAISELGDTYNEQFF. In DNA form, the CDR3 reads TGTGCCATCAGTGAGTTAGGGGACACCTACAATGAGCAGTTCTTC.

At least ten counts were recorded for this clonotype. This clone may be a read error of a much larger clone one base away. The chain uses TRBV20-1 and TRBJ1-1; unclear D gene. The V and J ends lost 1 base and 5 bases respectively, with 11 bases between them. Germline V lookup: CDR1 DFQATT, CDR2 SNEGSKA (reference sequence). The CDR3 has 13 residues. The CDR3 sequence: CSARGPLGTEAFF. DNA for the CDR3: TGCAGTGCTAGAGGCCCCCTGGGAACTGAAGCTTTCTTT.

Many counts were recorded for this clonotype. The rearrangement links TRBV2 to TRBJ1-1; no definite D call. Germline lookup yields CDR1 SNHLY and CDR2 FYNNEI. Deletions cut 2 bases from V and 11 bases from J, with 9 bases between. The CDR3 runs 11 residues. CDR3 protein: CASSEMFSAFF. As DNA, the CDR3 is TGTGCCAGCAGTGAAATGTTCTCGGCTTTCTTT.

This clonotype was detected ten times or more. V is TRBV5-1 and J is TRBJ2-7; TRBD2 might be the D (6 bases). The germline V and J ends were trimmed by 3 bases and 0 bases, with 16 bases remaining between them. From germline, CDR1 is SGHRS and CDR2 YFSETQ. The CDR3 contains 16 residues. Here the CDR3 DNA reads TGCGCCAGCAGCTCGACTAGTACCCTCAGCTCCTACGAGCAGTACTTC. Residues: CASSSTSTLSSYEQYF.

This clonotype was seen repeatedly, ten times or more. V and J are TRBV7-8 and TRBJ2-7, with 9 bases aligning to TRBD2. This CDR3 is built from 16 residues. The V gene end was trimmed by 0 bases and the J gene end by 7 bases; junction bases not matched to a gene: 10. Germline V gives CDR1 SGHVS, CDR2 FQNEAQ. The CDR3 DNA is TGTGCCAGCAGCTTAGCGAGGCTAGCGGGGACGCGTGAGCAGTACTTC. Translating it yields CASSLARLAGTREQYF.

This clonotype was counted between two and nine times. The CDR3: CASSLWHSYEQYF. The CDR3 DNA follows: TGTGCCAGCAGTTTATGGCACAGCTACGAGCAGTACTTC. The chain joins TRBV27 to TRBJ2-7; D unresolved. The germline V gene encodes CDR1 MNHEY and CDR2 SMNVEV (reference sequence). Trimming pared 1 base from V and 3 bases from J, leaving 7 bases between. This CDR3 contains 13 residues.

This clonotype was seen at least ten times. The chain is built from TRBV27 and TRBJ2-2, with 8 bases aligning to TRBD2. The ends lost 7 bases at V and 2 bases at J; junction bases unmatched: 9. From germline, CDR1 is MNHEY and CDR2 SMNVEV (reference sequence). CDR3 length equals 16 residues. In DNA, the CDR3 is TGTGCCAGCACTACGGCCGGGAGGGGAAACACCGGGGAGCTGTTTTTT. This translates into CASTTAGRGNTGELFF.

This clonotype has at least ten counts. The rearrangement links TRBV29-1 to TRBJ2-5; 7 bases align to TRBD1. Germline lookup yields CDR1 SQVTM and CDR2 ANQGSEA. V dropped 1 base and J dropped 4; count of bases not matched to a gene: 6. This CDR3 has 14 amino acids. For the CDR3, the DNA is TGCAGCGTTGAAGGATCGGCAGGGGGAGAGACCCAGTACTTC. As protein: CSVEGSAGGETQYF. Full variable domain (rest looked up from reference TRBV29-1 and TRBJ2-5): SAVISQKPSRDICQRGTSLTIQCQVDSQVTMMFWYRQQPGQSLTLIATANQGSEATYESGFVIDKFPISRPNLTFSTLTVSNMSPEDSSIYLCSVEGSAGGETQYFGPGTRLLVL.

This clonotype appeared many times. V is TRBV5-4 and J is TRBJ2-5; the match to TRBD2 covers 7 bases. From germline, CDR1 is SGHNT and CDR2 YYREEE (reference sequence). CDR3 length equals 16 residues. V was clipped by 2 bases and J by 3 bases; unmatched bases: 10. CDR3 residues: CASSFRRASGKETQYF. The CDR3 nucleotides are TGTGCCAGCAGCTTTCGACGGGCTAGCGGAAAAGAGACCCAGTACTTC. Full variable domain (rest looked up from reference TRBV5-4 and TRBJ2-5): ETGVTQSPTHLIKTRGQQVTLRCSSQSGHNTVSWYQQALGQGPQFIFQYYREEENGRGNFPPRFSGLQFPNYSSELNVNALELDDSALYLCASSFRRASGKETQYFGPGTRLLVL.

The rearrangement links TRBV6-2 or TRBV6-3 to TRBJ2-2; TRBD1 matches at 11 bases. CDR1 and CDR2 from the germline V gene are MNHEY and SVGEGT. V was clipped by 6 bases and J by 5 bases; unmatched bases: 8. The length of the CDR3 is 16 residues. CDR3 sequence (DNA): TGTGCCAGCAGGCAACCCGGGACAGGGGGAACCGGGGAGCTGTTTTTT. As protein: CASRQPGTGGTGELFF.

This clonotype has a count of ten or more. The chain has TRBV20-1 and TRBJ1-2; possible D gene TRBD1, 5 bases. This CDR3 contains 14 residues. The ends were cut back, 3 bases at V and 6 bases at J, with 17 bases in the middle. The germline V gene encodes CDR1 DFQATT and CDR2 SNEGSKA (reference sequence). CDR3 nucleotides: TGCAGTGCTAGCCCGGGGATGGGGGGGAATGGCTACACCTTC. Protein: CSASPGMGGNGYTF.